This is a list of T cell receptor beta chains from one sample in a study of prognosis after radiotherapy for stage I lung cancer. TCRdb itself ran the multiplex PCR reads through MiXCR, one entry per CDR3 protein. Of over 15,000 distinct CDR3 sequences in the sample, roughly 53% are singletons; the top ten hold 32%. Sequences were derived from PBMCs, sampled before or after stereotactic body radiation therapy (not recorded which). Receptor source: a donor over 45 with non-small cell lung cancer. The CDR3 runs from the conserved cysteine through the conserved F or W. D genes are given only for firm matches. Not every row has a clone size; where given, it reads once, few, many or a size class.

clone_size: -; d_call: -; v_call: TRBV2; j_call: TRBJ2-3; cdr3_nt: TGTGCCAGCAGCTATAGCACAGATACGCAGTATTTT; cdr3_aa: CASSYSTDTQYF
clone_size: -; d_call: TRBD1; v_call: TRBV29-1; j_call: TRBJ1-2; cdr3_nt: TGCAGCGTCGCTTCGGGACAGGGTAACCATGGCTACACCTTC; cdr3_aa: CSVASGQGNHGYTF
clone_size: -; d_call: TRBD2; v_call: TRBV7-3; j_call: TRBJ2-2; cdr3_nt: TGTGCCAGCAGCTTCCTAGCGGGATTGGACGGGGAGCTGTTTTTT; cdr3_aa: CASSFLAGLDGELFF
clone_size: -; d_call: -; v_call: TRBV2; j_call: TRBJ1-6; cdr3_nt: TGTGCCAGCAGGCGGGACAAGACGGGTAATTCACCGCTCCACTTT; cdr3_aa: CASRRDKTGNSPLHF
clone_size: many; d_call: TRBD2; v_call: TRBV18; j_call: TRBJ2-2; cdr3_nt: TGTGCCAGCTCAACGACTAGCGGGCTGAACACCGGGGAGCTGTTTTTT; cdr3_aa: CASSTTSGLNTGELFF
clone_size: many; d_call: -; v_call: TRBV9; j_call: TRBJ2-3; cdr3_nt: TGTGCCAGCAGCCCTCAAGATACGCAGTATTTT; cdr3_aa: CASSPQDTQYF
clone_size: medium-sized; d_call: TRBD2; v_call: TRBV6-1; j_call: TRBJ2-7; cdr3_nt: TGTGCCAGCAGTACGTCTAGCGGGAGGGCCGCTGGGTACGAGCAGTACTTC; cdr3_aa: CASSTSSGRAAGYEQYF
clone_size: many; d_call: -; v_call: TRBV5-1; j_call: TRBJ2-5; cdr3_nt: TGCGCCACCAGGGGAATCAGGAACGTAGAGACCCAGTACTTC; cdr3_aa: CATRGIRNVETQYF
clone_size: many; d_call: -; v_call: TRBV5-8; j_call: TRBJ1-2; cdr3_nt: TGTGCCAGCAGCCTACAGGGAGAAGGTGGCTACACCTTC; cdr3_aa: CASSLQGEGGYTF
clone_size: many; d_call: TRBD1; v_call: TRBV28; j_call: TRBJ1-4; cdr3_nt: TGTGCCAGCAGCCCAGGGGGGAATTGGGAAAAACTGTTTTTT; cdr3_aa: CASSPGGNWEKLFF
clone_size: -; d_call: -; v_call: TRBV27; j_call: TRBJ1-3; cdr3_nt: TGTGCCAGCAGTCCTAAAGGAGTATTTGGAAACACCATATATTTT; cdr3_aa: CASSPKGVFGNTIYF
clone_size: -; d_call: TRBD2; v_call: TRBV6-2/TRBV6-3; j_call: TRBJ2-2; cdr3_nt: TGTGCCAGCAGATCCACCCGGACTAGCGGGACCGGGGAGCTGTTTTTT; cdr3_aa: CASRSTRTSGTGELFF
clone_size: medium-sized; d_call: TRBD2; v_call: TRBV6-2/TRBV6-3; j_call: TRBJ2-7; cdr3_nt: TGTGCCAGCAGTTTGGGCCTTAGCGGGTCAACCTACGAGCAGTACTTC; cdr3_aa: CASSLGLSGSTYEQYF
clone_size: many; d_call: -; v_call: TRBV6-1; j_call: TRBJ1-4; cdr3_nt: TGTGCCAGCAGTGAGGGGATTACCGAGGAAAAACTGTTTTTT; cdr3_aa: CASSEGITEEKLFF
clone_size: once; d_call: -; v_call: TRBV7-9; j_call: TRBJ1-2; cdr3_nt: TGTGCCAGCAGCTACTCTCCTAGGGAAAGGGACCTTGGCTACACCTTC; cdr3_aa: CASSYSPRERDLGYTF
clone_size: -; d_call: TRBD1; v_call: TRBV29-1; j_call: TRBJ1-5; cdr3_nt: TGCAGCGTTATCCCCGGACAGGGGGCCAATCAGCCCCATCATTTT; cdr3_aa: CSVIPGQGANQPHHF
clone_size: many; d_call: -; v_call: TRBV24-1; j_call: TRBJ1-2; cdr3_nt: TGTGCCACCAGTGATTTGTCTATGGAGGGCTACACCTTC; cdr3_aa: CATSDLSMEGYTF
clone_size: many; d_call: -; v_call: TRBV5-1; j_call: TRBJ2-5; cdr3_nt: TGCGCCAGCAGCTTGGCCGGTAGCGGCCGCCAAGAGACCCAGTACTTC; cdr3_aa: CASSLAGSGRQETQYF
clone_size: many; d_call: -; v_call: TRBV7-9; j_call: TRBJ1-2; cdr3_nt: TGTGCCAGCAGCTTCCAAGACAGTACCTATGGCTACACCTTC; cdr3_aa: CASSFQDSTYGYTF
clone_size: once; d_call: -; v_call: TRBV5-1; j_call: TRBJ1-4; cdr3_nt: TGCGCCAGCAGCTCGGATTCAACTAATGAAAAACTGTTTTTT; cdr3_aa: CASSSDSTNEKLFF
clone_size: -; d_call: TRBD2; v_call: TRBV6-2/TRBV6-3; j_call: TRBJ2-7; cdr3_nt: TGTGCCAGCAGTTACTCGAGTCCTAGCGGGAGCCACGAGCAGTACTTC; cdr3_aa: CASSYSSPSGSHEQYF
clone_size: -; d_call: -; v_call: TRBV20-1; j_call: TRBJ1-2; cdr3_nt: TGCAGTGCTATGGCAGGGAAGGGTAACTATGGCTACACCTTC; cdr3_aa: CSAMAGKGNYGYTF
clone_size: -; d_call: TRBD1; v_call: TRBV7-2; j_call: TRBJ1-2; cdr3_nt: TGTGCCAGCAGCCAGGACCGTGGTACAGGGGCTAATGTCTACACCTTC; cdr3_aa: CASSQDRGTGANVYTF
clone_size: many; d_call: TRBD2; v_call: TRBV6-1; j_call: TRBJ2-7; cdr3_nt: TGTGCCAGCAGCTCAGCTAGCGGGAACGAGCAGTACTTC; cdr3_aa: CASSSASGNEQYF
clone_size: many; d_call: -; v_call: TRBV19; j_call: TRBJ1-3; cdr3_nt: TGTGCCAGTCGACGAAACACCATATATTTT; cdr3_aa: CASRRNTIYF
clone_size: many; d_call: -; v_call: TRBV7-9; j_call: TRBJ2-2; cdr3_nt: TGTGCCAGCAGCTTACGTCACGGGCGGCTGACGAACACCGGGGAGCTGTTTTTT; cdr3_aa: CASSLRHGRLTNTGELFF
clone_size: -; d_call: TRBD1; v_call: TRBV6-2/TRBV6-3; j_call: TRBJ1-2; cdr3_nt: TGTGCCAGCAGACCCCCGAGAGGACAGGGGATAGGCTACACCTTC; cdr3_aa: CASRPPRGQGIGYTF
clone_size: medium-sized; d_call: -; v_call: TRBV6-4; j_call: TRBJ2-1; cdr3_nt: TGTGCCAGCAGGGTGGAGGAGGGGGTTAATGAGCAGTTCTTC; cdr3_aa: CASRVEEGVNEQFF
clone_size: many; d_call: -; v_call: TRBV5-5; j_call: TRBJ1-5; cdr3_nt: TGTGCCAGCAGCTTGGTACAGGCTTGGGGTCAGCCCCAGCATTTT; cdr3_aa: CASSLVQAWGQPQHF
clone_size: -; d_call: -; v_call: TRBV11-2; j_call: TRBJ1-3; cdr3_nt: TGTGCCAGCAGCTCCTTACGAGGTGCCAGCTCTGGAAACACCATATATTTT; cdr3_aa: CASSSLRGASSGNTIYF
clone_size: many; d_call: -; v_call: TRBV11-2; j_call: TRBJ2-5; cdr3_nt: TGTGCCAGCAGCTTCGGCAGGGTGGAGACCCAGTACTTC; cdr3_aa: CASSFGRVETQYF
clone_size: many; d_call: -; v_call: TRBV18; j_call: TRBJ2-2; cdr3_nt: TGTGCCAGCTCACCAGTACAAACCGGGGAGCTGTTTTTT; cdr3_aa: CASSPVQTGELFF
clone_size: many; d_call: TRBD1; v_call: TRBV3-1; j_call: TRBJ2-7; cdr3_nt: TGTGCCAGCAGCCAAGATCCTAGGACAGGGATATACGAGCAGTACTTC; cdr3_aa: CASSQDPRTGIYEQYF
clone_size: many; d_call: -; v_call: TRBV5-1; j_call: TRBJ2-5; cdr3_nt: TGCGCCAGCAGCTTGGTTCCGGGACAACAAGAGACCCAGTACTTC; cdr3_aa: CASSLVPGQQETQYF
clone_size: -; d_call: TRBD1; v_call: TRBV19; j_call: TRBJ2-7; cdr3_nt: TGTGCCAGTATTCCCGCGGGACAGGGCAGCGAGCAGTACTTC; cdr3_aa: CASIPAGQGSEQYF
clone_size: -; d_call: -; v_call: TRBV5-1; j_call: TRBJ2-3; cdr3_nt: TGCGCCAGCAGCTTGGAGGGATACCACACAGATACGCAGTATTTT; cdr3_aa: CASSLEGYHTDTQYF